The clone carrying this T cell receptor (beta chain) has a handful of counts. Its antigen is unknown. The germline CDR1 and CDR2 sequences are SGHTA and FQGNSA. The CDR3 contains 14 residues. Trimming removed 2 bases at V and 2 bases at J, with 10 bases between. Production of TCR cDNA was by 5'RACE template switching, which also added a universal primer site and UMIs. Via MiXCR, TCRdb re-called the 5' RACE reads, giving one row per CDR3 protein. This sample has about 73,000 distinct CDR3 sequences; over 7.5% occur once, and the top ten carry roughly two fifths. The data stem from a study of T cells after yellow fever vaccination. Study findings and constraints: High-abundance clonotypes from the bulk population could contaminate FACS-sorted repertoires.

The sequence was collected from a man between 25 and 39 years old who received the YFV17D yellow fever vaccine. Sequences were derived from CD8+ T cells sorted from PBMCs, sampled on the day of the yellow fever booster vaccination. The V gene is TRBV7-2, the J gene TRBJ2-7; no clear D. As DNA, the CDR3 is TGTGCCAGCAGCTTATCGACTGGAGCCTACGAGCAGTACTTC. Protein: CASSLSTGAYEQYF.